These T cell receptor beta chains were read from a single sample in a study of blood T cell repertoires in COVID-19. Produced via immunoSEQ multiplex PCR; TCRdb's table is partial and in-frame only. This sample yields 200,000 to 300,000 clones, of which approximately 80% are seen a single time; approximately 1.9% belongs to the top ten. Sequencing was done on a sample of peripheral blood. Every receptor here comes from a woman older than 75 with acute or convalescent COVID-19. Both conserved end residues are part of each CDR3. Fields, in order: CDR3 protein, CDR3 DNA, D gene, V gene, J gene. A D gene is named only where the DNA matches it firmly.

CASSHGQGPRETQYF	TGTGCCAGCAGCCATGGACAGGGGCCCCGGGAGACCCAGTACTTC	TRBD1	TRBV11-3	TRBJ2-5
CATSPGTSGKHRAQYF	TGTGCCACCTCCCCCGGGACTAGCGGGAAACATAGGGCCCAGTACTTC	TRBD2	TRBV10-3	TRBJ2-5
CASSQARAAYGYTF	TGTGCCAGCAGCCAAGCCAGGGCCGCGTATGGCTACACCTTC	NA	TRBV3-1/TRBV3-2	TRBJ1-2
CASSLGSSGVWIYGYTF	TGTGCCAGCAGCTTGGGGAGTTCGGGGGTGTGGATCTATGGCTACACCTTC	NA	TRBV5-4	TRBJ1-2
CATSRSLTGQGLQETQYF	TGTGCCACCAGCAGATCGCTGACAGGTCAGGGGTTACAAGAGACCCAGTACTTC	NA	TRBV15	TRBJ2-5
CASSQDRQAPYNEQFF	TGCGCCAGCAGCCAAGATAGACAGGCGCCCTACAATGAGCAGTTCTTC	NA	TRBV4-3	TRBJ2-1
CASSSTSTPDTQYF	TGCGCCAGCAGCTCGACTAGCACTCCAGATACGCAGTATTTT	TRBD2	TRBV5-1	TRBJ2-3
CASAYQGAYEQYF	TGTGCCAGCGCTTACCAGGGGGCTTACGAGCAGTACTTC	TRBD1	TRBV6-5	TRBJ2-7
CASIPPDRAPSDYGYTF	TGTGCCAGCATTCCGCCGGACAGGGCCCCCTCCGACTATGGCTACACCTTC	TRBD1	TRBV5-4	TRBJ1-2
CASSLAGGYTDTQYF	TGTGCCAGCAGCTTAGCGGGGGGATACACAGATACGCAGTATTTT	NA	TRBV7-2	TRBJ2-3
CASSLELNTEAFF	TGTGCCAGCAGCTTGGAGTTGAACACTGAAGCTTTCTTT	NA	TRBV7-6	TRBJ1-1